Given below is one T cell receptor (beta chain) in context. The sample comes from a study of blood T cells in healthy people across ages. Study as a whole: About one barcoded beta molecule was captured per two T cells (by template switching).

Every donor contributed ten milliliters of peripheral blood by blood draw. Germline-derived CDR1 and CDR2 are MGHRA and YSYEKL. V lost 0 bases and J lost 10, with 7 bases in between. The CDR3 consists of 12 residues. A second PCR of roughly 7 to 11 cycles used a sample-barcoded 5' primer and a J-beta primer mix. TCRdb re-derived calls from the 5' RACE reads in MiXCR, one entry per CDR3 protein. This table has some 1.4 million distinct CDR3 sequences, 42% appearing once. The chain has TRBV4-1 and TRBJ2-4, with D possibly matching TRBD2 (5 bases). Specimen: blood. This receptor was obtained from a woman younger than 35 in good health. The CDR3 bases are TGCGCCAGCAGCCAAGAGAGGGATATTCAGTACTTC. Its translation: CASSQERDIQYF.